These 9 T cell receptor beta chains came from one sample sequenced in a study of human thymus T cells. The source of the thymus tissue was resections taken during corrective heart surgery. Clones were read by immunoSEQ multiplex PCR, and TCRdb kept only the in-frame ones, dropping some. The table includes some 130,000 clones, approximately 96% detected once. Sequencing was done on a sample of thymus tissue. Source of these receptors: a boy in the first two years of life with a congenital heart defect but otherwise immunologically healthy.

The chain combines TRBV19 with TRBJ1-3, with 7 bases lining up with TRBD1. This CDR3 region has 17 residues. Germline CDR1 and CDR2: LNHDA and SQIVND (reference sequence). Trimming removed 4 bases from V and 4 bases from J; junction bases left unmatched: 13. Written as DNA, the CDR3 is TGTGCCAGTAGTAGGGTAGGGGGCGATTTAACGGGAAACACCATATATTTT. Translation gives CASSRVGGDLTGNTIYF.

This chain joins TRBV2 and TRBJ1-3; 9 nucleotides match TRBD1. Germline loops: CDR1 SNHLY, CDR2 FYNNEI. Trimming at V came to 6 bases and at J to 4 bases, leaving 4 bases not matched to a gene. The CDR3 covers 14 residues. CDR3 coding DNA: TGTGCCAGCAGGGAGACAGGGGGAGGAAACACCATATATTTT. This translates into CASRETGGGNTIYF. Full variable domain (rest looked up from reference TRBV2 and TRBJ1-3): EPEVTQTPSHQVTQMGQEVILRCVPISNHLYFYWYRQILGQKVEFLVSFYNNEISEKSEIFDDQFSVERPDGSNFTLKIRSTKLEDSAMYFCASRETGGGNTIYFGEGSWLTVV.

This clone was seen only once. The chain carries TRBV5-1 and TRBJ1-4; 7 bases are a match to TRBD1. The V gene end was trimmed by 4 bases and the J gene end by 0 bases; junction bases not matched to a gene: 6. The CDR3 has 16 amino acids. CDR1 is SGHRS and CDR2 is YFSETQ in the germline V gene. The CDR3 here is CASSPGDSATNEKLFF. CDR3 coding DNA: TGCGCCAGCAGCCCAGGGGACAGTGCAACTAATGAAAAACTGTTTTTT.

The sample holds one count of this clone. The genes are TRBV7-9 and TRBJ2-3; D ambiguous. CDR1 is SEHNR and CDR2 is FQNEAQ in the germline V gene (reference sequence). V shed 3 bases and J shed 4 bases, with 2 bases lying between them. This CDR3 has 11 residues. The CDR3 DNA sequence: TGTGCCAGCAGCTTTGCAGATACGCAGTATTTT. This translates into CASSFADTQYF.

V usage is TRBV6-1 and J usage is TRBJ1-6; a weak D match, TRBD1 (5 bases). The CDR3 covers 15 residues. Germline V lookup: CDR1 MNHNS, CDR2 SASEGT. Trimming shortened V by 11 bases and J by 8 bases, and 22 bases separated the two germline ends. The CDR3 nucleotides are TGTGCCCCCCGGGGAGTTTTCCTGGGGGATTCACCCCTCCACTTT. Its translation: CAPRGVFLGDSPLHF.

The J gene is TRBJ1-6, the V gene TRBV6-1, with a weak D call TRBD1 (6 bases). CDR3 size: 14 residues. V lost 6 bases and J lost 9, with 15 bases in between. Looked up from germline, CDR1 is MNHNS and CDR2 is SASEGT. CDR3 coding DNA: TGTGCCAGCAGGGTTACAGGGAGGTCTTCACCCCTCCACTTT. Protein: CASRVTGRSSPLHF.

This clone came up once. The rearrangement links TRBV29-1 to TRBJ2-5, with unresolved D. The CDR3 is made up of 12 amino acids. From germline, CDR1 is SQVTM and CDR2 ANQGSEA. V lost 4 bases, J lost 1 base, and 7 bases lay in between. The CDR3 is CSVGPFQETQYF. In DNA, the CDR3 is TGCAGCGTTGGCCCTTTCCAAGAGACCCAGTACTTC.

The chain carries TRBV5-4 and TRBJ1-2, with a possible D match to TRBD1 (5 bases). With 3 bases removed from V and 2 bases from J, the gap between germline ends came to 11 bases. There are 14 residues in the CDR3. Germline V gene sequence: CDR1 SGHNT, CDR2 YYREEE (reference sequence). The CDR3, as DNA: TGTGCCAGCAGCTGCTGGGGCCCCAACTATGGCTACACCTTC. Its protein product is CASSCWGPNYGYTF.

The V call is TRBV4-3, the J call TRBJ2-6, with D tentatively TRBD1 (6 bases). In germline, CDR1 is LGHNA, CDR2 YSLEER. There are 16 residues in the CDR3. Trimming took off 5 bases at V and 1 base at J, with 12 bases between the two ends. Here the CDR3 reads CASSNITGSGANVLTF. CDR3 nucleotide sequence: TGCGCCAGCAGCAACATAACAGGGTCTGGGGCCAACGTCCTGACTTTC.